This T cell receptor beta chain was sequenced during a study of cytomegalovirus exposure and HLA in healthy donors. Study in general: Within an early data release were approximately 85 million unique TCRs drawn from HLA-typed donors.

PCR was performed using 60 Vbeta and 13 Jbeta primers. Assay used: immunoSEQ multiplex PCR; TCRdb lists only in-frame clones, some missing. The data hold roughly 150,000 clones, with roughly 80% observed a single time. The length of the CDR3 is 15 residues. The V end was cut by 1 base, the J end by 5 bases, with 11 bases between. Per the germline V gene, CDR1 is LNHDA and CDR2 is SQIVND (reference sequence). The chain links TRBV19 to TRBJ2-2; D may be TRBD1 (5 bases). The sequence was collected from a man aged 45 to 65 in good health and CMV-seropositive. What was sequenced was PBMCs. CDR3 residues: CASSIGGQGTGELFF. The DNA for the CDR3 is TGTGCCAGTAGTATAGGTGGACAAGGAACCGGGGAGCTGTTTTTT.